One and the same sample provided the 14 T cell receptor beta chains below, sequenced in a study of blood T cell repertoires in COVID-19. The data were produced by immunoSEQ multiplex PCR, yet TCRdb's version contains in-frame clones alone and is incomplete. The data show just under 50,000 clones, more than 75% seen once. The material sequenced was peripheral blood. Receptor source: a human donor in a cohort sampled during active COVID-19.

The chain combines TRBV18 with TRBJ2-5; D is unclear. The CDR3 sequence is 12 residues long. CDR1 is KGHSH and CDR2 is LQKENI in the germline V gene. V was trimmed by 2 bases and J by 2 bases, leaving 3 bases between them. The CDR3 here is CASSPYQETQYF. The CDR3, as DNA: TGTGCCAGCTCACCATATCAAGAGACCCAGTACTTC.

The CDR3 protein is CASSQLDLGLSYEQYF. The CDR3 DNA follows: TGCGCCAGCAGCCAACTCGATCTCGGACTGTCTTACGAGCAGTACTTC. J is TRBJ2-7 and V is TRBV4-1; a possible D gene is TRBD2 (5 bases). The ends were cut back, 2 bases at V and 4 bases at J, with 18 bases in the middle. Germline-derived CDR1 and CDR2 are MGHRA and YSYEKL. The CDR3 sequence is 16 residues long.

This sequence joins TRBV12-5 and TRBJ2-5; TRBD2 matches 10 bases. Germline assignment: CDR1 LGHNT and CDR2 FRNRAP. Germline trimming cut 4 bases from V and 2 bases from J; bases unmatched to any gene: 13. This CDR3 comprises 18 residues. CDR3 sequence (DNA): TGTGCTAGTGGTTCATCCCGGACTAGCGGAGTTATACAAGAGACCCAGTACTTC. It encodes CASGSSRTSGVIQETQYF. The full variable domain, rest sourced from reference TRBV12-5 and TRBJ2-5, is DARVTQTPRHKVTEMGQEVTMRCQPILGHNTVFWYRQTMMQGLELLAYFRNRAPLDDSGMPKDRFSAEMPDATLATLKIQPSEPRDSAVYFCASGSSRTSGVIQETQYFGPGTRLLVL.

The chain couples TRBV21-1 to TRBJ2-1; the listed D gene, TRBD2, was not tested against the DNA. TRBV21-1 corresponds to a pseudogene. This CDR3 spans 15 amino acids. The CDR3 reads CASSERKSSYNEQFF. In nucleotides, the CDR3 is TGTGCCAGCAGCGAGCGGAAAAGCTCCTACAATGAGCAGTTCTTC.

J is TRBJ1-2 and V is TRBV29-1; 8 nucleotides match TRBD1. Germline V gene lookup returns CDR1 SQVTM and CDR2 ANQGSEA. V was clipped by 1 base and J by 6 bases; unmatched bases: 7. This CDR3 is 14 amino acids long. CDR3 sequence (DNA): TGCAGCGTTGAAGGTGGGCAGGGGGCGCATGGCTACACCTTC. Translation gives CSVEGGQGAHGYTF. The full variable domain, completed using reference TRBV29-1 and TRBJ1-2, is SAVISQKPSRDICQRGTSLTIQCQVDSQVTMMFWYRQQPGQSLTLIATANQGSEATYESGFVIDKFPISRPNLTFSTLTVSNMSPEDSSIYLCSVEGGQGAHGYTFGSGTRLTVV.

The CDR3 region is CASSLVGQSYEQYV. CDR3 nucleotides: TGTGCCAGCAGCTTAGTCGGACAGTCCTACGAGCAGTACGTC. This sequence joins TRBV7-8 and TRBJ2-7, with D tentatively TRBD1 (6 bases). The V and J ends lost 1 base and 1 base respectively, with 8 bases between them. CDR3 size: 14 residues. Germline values: CDR1 SGHVS, CDR2 FQNEAQ.

This clone has a single count. The chain recombines TRBV7-9 with TRBJ2-7; 11 bases are shared with TRBD2. This CDR3 spans 14 amino acids. Germline loops: CDR1 SEHNR, CDR2 FQNEAQ (reference sequence). J lost 1 base, V lost 6 bases, and 2 bases had no gene match. This CDR3 is CASRRLAGSYEQYF. The CDR3 nucleotides are TGTGCCAGCAGAAGACTAGCGGGATCCTACGAGCAGTACTTC. The full variable domain, with the rest looked up from reference TRBV7-9 and TRBJ2-7, is DTGVSQNPRHKITKRGQNVTFRCDPISEHNRLYWYRQTLGQGPEFLTYFQNEAQLEKSRLLSDRFSAERPKGSFSTLEIQRTEQGDSAMYLCASRRLAGSYEQYFGPGTRLTVT.

A single count supports this clone. This chain joins TRBV27 and TRBJ1-3; TRBD1 might be the D (6 bases). There are 16 residues in the CDR3. The V gene's germline CDR1 is MNHEY and CDR2 SMNVEV (reference sequence). The V and J ends lost 6 bases and 2 bases respectively, with 17 bases between them. CDR3 nucleotides: TGTGCCAGCAGGAGGGGGACGGAATCCCCTGGAAACACCATATATTTT. This translates into CASRRGTESPGNTIYF.

This chain joins TRBV7-3 and TRBJ2-1; D possibly corresponds to TRBD2 (5 bases). The germline V and J ends were trimmed by 6 bases and 6 bases, with 18 bases remaining between them. The CDR3 loop spans 15 amino acids. Germline values: CDR1 SGHTA, CDR2 FQGTGA. DNA for the CDR3: TGTGCCAGCAGGCCACATTCGGGGAGCCCCAATGAGCAGTTCTTC. Residues: CASRPHSGSPNEQFF.

As DNA, the CDR3 is TGTGCCAGCAGTTACTCCGGGAAGGGGGACGAGCAGTACGTC. It codes for CASSYSGKGDEQYV. The chain couples TRBV6-5 to TRBJ2-7, with D tentatively TRBD1 (6 bases). This CDR3 is built from 14 residues. Germline V gene data show CDR1 as MNHEY and CDR2 as SVGAGI. Trimming removed 0 bases at V and 5 bases at J, with 11 bases between.

The V gene is TRBV4-2, the J gene TRBJ2-6, with D tentatively TRBD1 (7 bases). Germline CDR1 LGHNA, CDR2 YNFKEQ. This CDR3 is built from 20 residues. Trimming took off 2 bases at V and 1 base at J, with 21 bases between the two ends. The CDR3 region has the DNA TGTGCCAGCAGCCAAACCAGGGGGGAAATCGATTTTTCTGGGGCCAACGTCCTGACTTTC. Its protein is CASSQTRGEIDFSGANVLTF.

J is TRBJ2-1 and V is TRBV4-1; 7 bases are shared with TRBD1. The junction had 8 bases not matched to a gene; V was cut back by 6 bases and J by 3 bases. Germline V gives CDR1 MGHRA, CDR2 YSYEKL. This CDR3 comprises 15 residues. The CDR3 coding sequence is TGCGCCAGCAGTCCACAGGGGACCCTCTACAATGAGCAGTTCTTC. It specifies CASSPQGTLYNEQFF.

The CDR3 sequence: CASRQGIYNSPLHF. The DNA of the CDR3 is TGTGCCAGCAGACAGGGGATATATAATTCACCCCTCCACTTT. The chain links TRBV14 to TRBJ1-6; TRBD1 matches 7 bases. Trimming took 6 bases from V and 4 from J; bases not matched to a gene: 3. Germline lookup yields CDR1 SGHDN and CDR2 FVKESK. This CDR3 has 14 residues. Supplemented by reference TRBV14 and TRBJ1-6, the full variable domain reads EAGVTQFPSHSVIEKGQTVTLRCDPISGHDNLYWYRRVMGKEIKFLLHFVKESKQDESGMPNNRFLAERTGGTYSTLKVQPAELEDSGVYFCASRQGIYNSPLHFGNGTRLTVT.

The chain combines TRBV6-1 with TRBJ1-5, with a tentative D call TRBD1 (5 bases). V lost 0 bases, J lost 5 bases, and 11 bases lay in between. Germline V gene data show CDR1 as MNHNS and CDR2 as SASEGT. There are 15 residues in the CDR3. Written as DNA, the CDR3 is TGTGCCAGCAGTGAAGCGTCGGGGGGGGATCAGCCCCAGCATTTT. Amino acid sequence: CASSEASGGDQPQHF.